This TCR beta chain derives from a study of T cells after yellow fever vaccination. V trimming: 5 bases; J trimming: 9 bases; junction bases outside the gene matches: 17. CDR1 is SGHAT, CDR2 FQDESV, per germline (reference sequence). The CDR3 sequence is 17 residues long. Points from the study as a whole: Most clones from primary vaccination resurfaced after the booster (approximately 96% CD4, approximately 88% CD8). Abundant contaminating clonotypes from the bulk population could appear in FACS-sorted repertoires. Weaker overall was a secondary response that nonetheless peaked faster, on day 5 versus 15.

A remark on this clonotype: Its matching antigen is unknown.

5'RACE template switching added a universal primer site and UMIs to TCR cDNA. TCRdb fed the 5' RACE reads into MiXCR, producing one record per CDR3 protein. The sample lists some 670,000 distinct CDR3 sequences; roughly an eighth were seen once. This sequence originates from a young man who received the YFV17D yellow fever vaccine. Material: PBMCs, obtained on the day of the yellow fever booster vaccination. The genes are TRBV11-1 and TRBJ2-7; 12 positions match TRBD2. The CDR3 loop reads CASSPPNRLAGASGQYF. In DNA, the CDR3 is TGTGCCAGCAGCCCTCCCAACCGACTAGCGGGAGCCTCGGGGCAGTACTTC.